These 31 T cell receptor beta chains originate from one sample sequenced in a study of cytomegalovirus exposure and HLA in healthy donors (TCRdb year 2017). Library method: the immunoSEQ multiplex PCR assay. For the multiplex PCR, a mixture combining 60 forward primers for TCR Vbeta segments and 13 reverse primers for TCR Jbeta segments was used. TCRdb re-hosts the immuneACCESS table, in-frame sequences only. Its copies lack some clones; in the studies checked, an unresolved V gene accounts for under half of them, and the cause for the rest is not known. Within this sample are 210,000 or so clones, with around 80% of them counted one time only. The ten top clones hold approximately 0.71% of the sample. The source material was PBMCs. These receptors were collected from a boy between 2 and 15 years old in good health and CMV-seronegative.

The chain has TRBV30 and TRBJ2-1; 10 bases match TRBD2. The CDR3 has 14 amino acids. Trimming removed 3 bases from V and 9 bases from J; junction bases left unmatched: 8. The germline CDR1 and CDR2 sequences are GTSNPN and SVGIG (reference sequence). The CDR3 bases are TGTGCCTGGAGGGTAGCGGGAGGAGCCCCTGAGCAGTTCTTC. Its translation is CAWRVAGGAPEQFF.

The rearrangement joins TRBV5-6 to TRBJ2-7, with a weak D call TRBD1 (5 bases). The CDR3 has 11 residues. Germline CDR1 and CDR2: SGHDT and YYEEEE. Trimming took off 0 bases at V and 12 bases at J, with 10 bases between the two ends. DNA for the CDR3: TGTGCCAGCAGCTTGGGCCAGGGTACGTACTTC. This translates into CASSLGQGTYF.

This chain links TRBV7-9 with TRBJ2-7; a possible D gene is TRBD2 (6 bases). The CDR3 has 12 amino acids. CDR1 and CDR2 (germline): SEHNR, FQNEAQ (reference sequence). V was cut by 8 bases and J by 5 bases, with 13 bases left in between. This CDR3 is CASWRVVDEQYF. CDR3 DNA sequence: TGTGCCAGCTGGAGGGTAGTCGACGAGCAGTACTTC.

This rearrangement joins TRBV6-5 to TRBJ1-2, with D possibly matching TRBD1 (6 bases). The CDR3 is 14 residues long. Germline values: CDR1 MNHEY, CDR2 SVGAGI. V gave up 2 bases and J gave up 5 bases, with 12 bases separating them. This CDR3 reads CASSYRTATYGYTF. The CDR3 DNA reads as TGTGCCAGCAGTTACCGGACAGCAACTTATGGCTACACCTTC.

The chain carries TRBV14 and TRBJ1-3; maybe TRBD1 (5 bases). Germline CDR1 reads SGHDN; CDR2 reads FVKESK. Trimming removed 7 bases from V and 9 bases from J, with 22 bases in between. CDR3 size: 15 residues. The DNA for the CDR3 is TGTGCCAGCATGGAGCGACCGGGGACTCAGGGCACCATATATTTT. Encoded protein: CASMERPGTQGTIYF.

The V and J genes are TRBV19 and TRBJ2-1, with 9 positions matching TRBD2. CDR3 length: 15 amino acids. Germline assignment: CDR1 LNHDA and CDR2 SQIVND (reference sequence). With V trimmed by 3 bases and J by 10 bases, 10 bases remained unmatched. The CDR3 loop is CASSMEGGRAVEQFF. The CDR3 DNA sequence: TGTGCCAGTAGTATGGAGGGCGGGAGGGCCGTAGAGCAGTTCTTC.

This clone was detected once. The chain has TRBV5-5 and TRBJ2-2; TRBD1 is a possible D gene (6 bases). The CDR3 loop spans 16 amino acids. CDR1 is SGHKS, CDR2 YYEKEE, per germline (reference sequence). V lost 4 bases to trimming and J lost 6 bases, with 19 bases between them. In DNA, the CDR3 is TGTGCCAGCAGCCCCGGGTCAGGGGTCGGTCCCGGGGAGCTGTTTTTT. Translation: CASSPGSGVGPGELFF. Variable domain in full (rest from reference TRBV5-5 and TRBJ2-2): DAGVTQSPTHLIKTRGQQVTLRCSPISGHKSVSWYQQVLGQGPQFIFQYYEKEERGRGNFPDRFSARQFPNYSSELNVNALLLGDSALYLCASSPGSGVGPGELFFGEGSRLTVL.

This clone has only a few counts. CDR3 sequence: CASSVQETEAFF. CDR3 DNA: TGTGCCAGCAGTGTGCAGGAAACTGAAGCTTTCTTT. The rearrangement links TRBV2 to TRBJ1-1; no firm D call. The CDR3 extends over 12 amino acids. V was trimmed by 4 bases and J by 5 bases, leaving 8 bases between them. The germline gives CDR1 SNHLY, CDR2 FYNNEI.

In this sample, this clone turned up a few times. V is TRBV5-1 and J is TRBJ1-2; 8 bases line up with TRBD1. Losses at the gene ends were 0 bases for V and 1 base for J; bases not matched to a gene: 2. This CDR3 is 15 amino acids long. CDR1 and CDR2 (germline): SGHRS, YFSETQ. The DNA for the CDR3 is TGCGCCAGCAGCTTGGGGACAGGGATTAACTATGGCTACACCTTC. Protein product: CASSLGTGINYGYTF.

This rearrangement joins TRBV13 to TRBJ2-7, with 7 nucleotides matching TRBD1. Germline V gene lookup returns CDR1 PRHDT and CDR2 FYEKMQ (reference sequence). The J segment lost 6 bases and the V segment lost 6 bases, leaving 8 bases of the junction unmatched. CDR3 length: 13 amino acids. This CDR3 is CASSTGAGGEQYF. Here the CDR3 DNA reads TGTGCCAGCAGTACCGGGGCAGGGGGCGAGCAGTACTTC.

The chain is built from TRBV27 and TRBJ2-7; D possibly corresponds to TRBD2 (5 bases). The CDR3 totals 13 residues. The V gene lost 3 bases and the J gene lost 0 bases, with 6 bases spanning the gap. CDR1 is MNHEY, CDR2 SMNVEV, per germline (reference sequence). DNA of the CDR3: TGTGCCAGCAGTTTGAGGGCCTCCTACGAGCAGTACTTC. Translated: CASSLRASYEQYF.

The chain joins TRBV15 to TRBJ2-7; 7 positions match TRBD1. Trimming removed 1 base from V and 0 bases from J; junction bases left unmatched: 0. The germline gives CDR1 LNHNV, CDR2 YYDKDF (reference sequence). The CDR3 totals 14 residues. For the CDR3, the DNA is TGTGCCACCAGCAGAGGGGACAGCTCCTACGAGCAGTACTTC. Residues: CATSRGDSSYEQYF.

This clone was observed a single time. The CDR3 nucleotides read TGTGCCAGCAGTGCGCGACAGGGATTGCCAGATACGCAGTATTTT. Amino acids: CASSARQGLPDTQYF. This chain connects TRBV6-5 to TRBJ2-3, with TRBD1 matching over 7 bases. Unmatched junction bases numbered 9, after V lost 5 bases and J lost 4 bases. CDR3 length: 15 residues. Germline CDR1 reads MNHEY; CDR2 reads SVGAGI.

The chain couples TRBV9 to TRBJ1-1; a possible D gene is TRBD1 (5 bases). The CDR3 runs to 14 residues. The V gene's germline CDR1 is SGDLS and CDR2 YYNGEE. V dropped 4 bases and J dropped 0 bases, with 10 bases sitting between them. CDR3 sequence: CASSPGTMNTEAFF. Written as DNA, the CDR3 is TGTGCCAGCAGCCCCGGGACTATGAACACTGAAGCTTTCTTT.

The rearrangement uses TRBV15 and TRBJ2-7; 9 nucleotides agree with TRBD1. J gave up 2 bases and V 4 bases, and 9 bases lay outside the gene matches. Germline-derived CDR1 and CDR2 are LNHNV and YYDKDF (reference sequence). The CDR3 is made up of 16 amino acids. The CDR3 reads CATSTIPGQGTYEQYF. The CDR3 DNA reads TGTGCCACCAGCACTATTCCAGGACAGGGGACCTACGAGCAGTACTTC.

The J gene is TRBJ2-5, the V gene TRBV5-4; D possibly corresponds to TRBD2 (6 bases). This CDR3 region has 14 residues. Trimming took off 0 bases at V and 2 bases at J, with 8 bases between the two ends. The V gene's germline CDR1 is SGHNT and CDR2 YYREEE (reference sequence). CDR3 DNA: TGTGCCAGCAGCTTGGGGAGGGCACAAGAGACCCAGTACTTC. Protein: CASSLGRAQETQYF.

J is TRBJ1-1 and V is TRBV6-1, with D perhaps matching TRBD1 (6 bases). Germline loops: CDR1 MNHNS, CDR2 SASEGT. The CDR3 covers 15 residues. The V end was cut by 8 bases, the J end by 6 bases, with 22 bases between. For the CDR3, the DNA is TGTGCCAGCCATGAGGTGGGCAGGGGAACCGCTGAAGCTTTCTTT. Its translation is CASHEVGRGTAEAFF.

J is TRBJ2-7 and V is TRBV18, with TRBD2 matching over 7 bases. This CDR3 is built from 14 residues. Germline loops: CDR1 KGHSH, CDR2 LQKENI. V dropped 11 bases and J dropped 2; count of bases not matched to a gene: 12. The CDR3 loop is CAGTFQRETYEQYF. CDR3 nucleotide sequence: TGTGCCGGAACTTTCCAGCGGGAAACCTACGAGCAGTACTTC.

V gene TRBV6-1 combines with J gene TRBJ1-2; 8 bases line up with TRBD1. CDR1 and CDR2 from the germline V gene are MNHNS and SASEGT. V lost 3 bases, J lost 8 bases, and 5 bases stayed unmatched. The CDR3 covers 13 residues. The CDR3, as DNA: TGTGCCAGCAGTGAGGACAGGGCCCGCGGCTACACCTTC. Its translation is CASSEDRARGYTF.

The chain links TRBV27 to TRBJ1-2; TRBD1 aligns across 7 bases. Germline CDR1 and CDR2: MNHEY and SMNVEV (reference sequence). This CDR3 has 17 amino acids. V lost 6 bases, J lost 0 bases, and 13 bases stayed unmatched. CDR3 residues: CASSLTGTAVTNYGYTF. The DNA for the CDR3 is TGTGCCAGCAGCCTTACCGGGACAGCGGTTACTAACTATGGCTACACCTTC.

The chain uses TRBV5-6 and TRBJ1-1; D is ambiguous. Germline V lookup: CDR1 SGHDT, CDR2 YYEEEE. The CDR3 runs to 15 residues. Trimming removed 4 bases at V and 0 bases at J, with 13 bases between. The CDR3 DNA is TGTGCCAGCAGCCGACACAGAGTAATGAACACTGAAGCTTTCTTT. Translating gives CASSRHRVMNTEAFF.

The gene calls are TRBV7-9 and TRBJ2-5, with a tentative D call TRBD1 (5 bases). The DNA end is more similar to TRBJ2-7, so the J call may be wrong. Germline loops: CDR1 SEHNR, CDR2 FQNEAQ (reference sequence). The CDR3 covers 13 residues. This CDR3 reads CASRPADSYEQYF. The CDR3 region has the DNA TGTGCCAGCAGACCGGCAGACAGCTACGAGCAGTACTTC.

This sequence joins TRBV11-2 and TRBJ2-7; the D is unclear. Germline values: CDR1 SGHAT, CDR2 FQNNGV. CDR3 size: 15 residues. V gave up 3 bases and J gave up 0 bases, with 12 bases separating them. The CDR3 nucleotides read TGTGCCAGCAGCTTGGGTTTGGGCAGCTCCTACGAGCAGTACTTC. It codes for CASSLGLGSSYEQYF. The variable domain in full, completed from reference TRBV11-2 and TRBJ2-7, reads EAGVAQSPRYKIIEKRQSVAFWCNPISGHATLYWYQQILGQGPKLLIQFQNNGVVDDSQLPKDRFSAERLKGVDSTLKIQPAKLEDSAVYLCASSLGLGSSYEQYFGPGTRLTVT.

The V gene is TRBV7-9, the J gene TRBJ2-3; D is undetermined. This CDR3 spans 11 amino acids. Trimming left V 6 bases short and J 2 bases short, with 3 bases between. Per the germline V gene, CDR1 is SEHNR and CDR2 is FQNEAQ (reference sequence). The CDR3 here is CASSYTDTQYF. The CDR3, as DNA: TGTGCCAGCAGTTACACAGATACGCAGTATTTT.

The chain joins TRBV6-1 to TRBJ1-1; a weak D match, TRBD1 (5 bases). In germline, CDR1 is MNHNS, CDR2 SASEGT. The length of the CDR3 is 14 residues. V gave up 5 bases and J gave up 3 bases, with 13 bases separating them. CDR3 bases: TGTGCCAGCAGTTCCACTGGGGGGTACACTGAAGCTTTCTTT. This codes for CASSSTGGYTEAFF.

The chain carries TRBV29-1 and TRBJ2-3; TRBD1 aligns across 8 bases. The germline V gene has CDR1 SQVTM and CDR2 ANQGSEA. V lost 6 bases, J lost 0 bases, and 8 bases stayed unmatched. The CDR3 has 15 amino acids. CDR3: CSVAGTGTSTDTQYF. The CDR3 DNA follows: TGCAGCGTCGCCGGGACAGGAACTAGCACAGATACGCAGTATTTT.

The V and J genes are TRBV4-1 and TRBJ1-5; TRBD1 is a possible D gene (5 bases). The CDR3 is 18 amino acids. V gave up 1 base and J gave up 4 bases, with 20 bases separating them. Germline values: CDR1 MGHRA, CDR2 YSYEKL. The CDR3, as DNA: TGCGCCAGCAGCCAAGCTTTCCGCCGGGGGGTAGTTAATCAGCCCCAGCATTTT. Protein product: CASSQAFRRGVVNQPQHF.

The V and J genes are TRBV7-9 and TRBJ2-5; 7 bases match TRBD2. CDR1 and CDR2 from the germline V gene are SEHNR and FQNEAQ (reference sequence). This CDR3 comprises 18 residues. V was pared by 5 bases and J by 5 bases, with 20 bases of the junction left unmatched. In DNA form, the CDR3 reads TGTGCCAGCAGCCGAGGCTCTAGCGGAGCCCAAGGGACGGAGACCCAGTACTTC. It codes for CASSRGSSGAQGTETQYF.

This rearrangement joins TRBV2 to TRBJ1-1; 7 bases are a match to TRBD1. The V gene end was trimmed by 7 bases and the J gene end by 8 bases; junction bases not matched to a gene: 7. The CDR3 contains 12 residues. Per the germline V gene, CDR1 is SNHLY and CDR2 is FYNNEI. The CDR3 bases are TGTGCCAGCATCTCCGGGACAGTAGAAGCTTTCTTT. It codes for CASISGTVEAFF.

This rearrangement joins TRBV6-1 to TRBJ2-7; D is unclear. The CDR3 is made up of 13 amino acids. Trimming took 4 bases from V and 3 from J, leaving 10 bases between them. Germline V CDR1 and CDR2: MNHNS, SASEGT. CDR3 in DNA: TGTGCCAGCAGTGCCGAGTTGAACTACGAGCAGTACTTC. This translates into CASSAELNYEQYF.

V is TRBV11-2 and J is TRBJ2-5; TRBD1 might be the D (5 bases). CDR3 size: 13 residues. Trimming left V 1 base short and J 5 bases short, with 8 bases between. Germline CDR1 and CDR2: SGHAT and FQNNGV. CDR3 sequence reads: CASSLGSGETQYF. In nucleotides, the CDR3 is TGTGCCAGCAGCTTAGGCTCAGGGGAGACCCAGTACTTC.